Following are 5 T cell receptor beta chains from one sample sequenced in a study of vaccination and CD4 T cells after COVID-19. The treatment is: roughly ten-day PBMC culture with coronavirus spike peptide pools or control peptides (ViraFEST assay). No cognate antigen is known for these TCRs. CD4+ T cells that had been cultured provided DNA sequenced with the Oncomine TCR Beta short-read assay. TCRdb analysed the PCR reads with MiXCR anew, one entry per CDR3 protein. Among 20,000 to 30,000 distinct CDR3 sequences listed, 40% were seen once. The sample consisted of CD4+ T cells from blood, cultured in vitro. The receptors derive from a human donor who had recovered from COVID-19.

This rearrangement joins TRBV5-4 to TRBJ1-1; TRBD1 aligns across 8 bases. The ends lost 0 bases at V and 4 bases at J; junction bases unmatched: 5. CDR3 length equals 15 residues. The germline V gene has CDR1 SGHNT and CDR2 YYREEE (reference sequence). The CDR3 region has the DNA TGTGCCAGCAGCTTGGGGACAGGGATTAGCACTGAAGCTTTCTTT. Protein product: CASSLGTGISTEAFF.

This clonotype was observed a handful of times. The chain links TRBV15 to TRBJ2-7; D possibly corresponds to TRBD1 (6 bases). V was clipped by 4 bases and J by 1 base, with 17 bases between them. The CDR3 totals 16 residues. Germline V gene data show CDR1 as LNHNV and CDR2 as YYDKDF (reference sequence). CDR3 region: CATSTTLQGLSYEQYF. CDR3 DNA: TGTGCCACCAGCACTACTTTACAGGGCCTGTCCTACGAGCAGTACTTC.

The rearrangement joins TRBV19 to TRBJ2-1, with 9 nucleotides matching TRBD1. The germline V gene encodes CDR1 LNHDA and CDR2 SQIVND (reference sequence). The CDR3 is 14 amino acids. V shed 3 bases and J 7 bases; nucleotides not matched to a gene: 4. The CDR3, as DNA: TGTGCCAGTAGTATTGGGACAGGGACAAATGAGCAGTTCTTC. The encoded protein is CASSIGTGTNEQFF.

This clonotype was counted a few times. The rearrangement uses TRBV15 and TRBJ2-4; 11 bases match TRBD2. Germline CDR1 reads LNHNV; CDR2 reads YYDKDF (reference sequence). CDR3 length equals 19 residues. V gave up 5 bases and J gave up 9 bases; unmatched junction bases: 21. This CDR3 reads CATSPPGTSGRALGGIQYF. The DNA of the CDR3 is TGTGCCACCAGCCCTCCCGGGACTAGCGGCAGGGCCCTCGGCGGCATTCAGTACTTC.

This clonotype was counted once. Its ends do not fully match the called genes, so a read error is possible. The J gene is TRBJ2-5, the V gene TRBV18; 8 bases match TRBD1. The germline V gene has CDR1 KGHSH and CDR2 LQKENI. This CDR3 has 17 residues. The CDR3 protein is CAGSPQLRRTGLETQYF. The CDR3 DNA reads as TGTGCCGGCTCACCACAGTTACGGAGGACAGGGCTTGAGACCCAGTACTTC.